This TCR beta chain comes out of a study of blood T cell repertoires in COVID-19. About the study: Sites across the United States, Italy and Spain contributed samples from acute and convalescent COVID-19. From T cells, B-cell-depleted T cells, or PBMCs came the material, which was cDNA or gDNA.

V lost 7 bases and J lost 2, with 5 bases in between. Germline values: CDR1 MNHNY, CDR2 SVGAGI (reference sequence). The CDR3 runs to 11 residues. In the original workflow: Amplification of reference gene primers provided the estimated nucleated cell counts. The assay was immunoSEQ multiplex PCR, and TCRdb's table has in-frame clones only and misses some. That table gives V, J and clone size, and the DNA gave D and trimming. The sample gives some 240,000 clones, about 79% of which show up once; 9.7% is in the top ten. The chain links TRBV6-6 to TRBJ2-5; D is ambiguous. The sequenced sample was peripheral blood. This receptor was identified in a man aged 45-65 years with active or convalescent COVID-19. The CDR3 DNA is TGTGCCAGCATGACACAAGAGACCCAGTACTTC. This sequence encodes CASMTQETQYF.